This TCR beta chain originates from a study of blood T cell repertoires in COVID-19. Study-level background: There were acute and convalescent COVID-19 samples, and they came from the United States, Italy and Spain.

The table came from immunoSEQ multiplex PCR; TCRdb's copy has only in-frame clones and leaves some out. This table holds 400,000 or so clones, about 90% found once. This clone has more than one count but fewer than ten. After removal of 1 base from V and 6 bases from J, the junction contained 14 bases not matched to a gene. CDR1 and CDR2 (germline): SGHVS, FQNEAQ. The CDR3 is 19 residues long. The source material was peripheral blood. The V and J genes are TRBV7-8 and TRBJ2-7; 14 bases are a match to TRBD2. The receptor comes from a man aged 18 to 29 with COVID-19, enrolled during active disease. CDR3: CASSLGDGLAGGRVSEQYF. Written as DNA, the CDR3 is TGTGCCAGCAGCTTAGGGGACGGACTAGCGGGGGGCAGAGTCTCCGAGCAGTACTTC.